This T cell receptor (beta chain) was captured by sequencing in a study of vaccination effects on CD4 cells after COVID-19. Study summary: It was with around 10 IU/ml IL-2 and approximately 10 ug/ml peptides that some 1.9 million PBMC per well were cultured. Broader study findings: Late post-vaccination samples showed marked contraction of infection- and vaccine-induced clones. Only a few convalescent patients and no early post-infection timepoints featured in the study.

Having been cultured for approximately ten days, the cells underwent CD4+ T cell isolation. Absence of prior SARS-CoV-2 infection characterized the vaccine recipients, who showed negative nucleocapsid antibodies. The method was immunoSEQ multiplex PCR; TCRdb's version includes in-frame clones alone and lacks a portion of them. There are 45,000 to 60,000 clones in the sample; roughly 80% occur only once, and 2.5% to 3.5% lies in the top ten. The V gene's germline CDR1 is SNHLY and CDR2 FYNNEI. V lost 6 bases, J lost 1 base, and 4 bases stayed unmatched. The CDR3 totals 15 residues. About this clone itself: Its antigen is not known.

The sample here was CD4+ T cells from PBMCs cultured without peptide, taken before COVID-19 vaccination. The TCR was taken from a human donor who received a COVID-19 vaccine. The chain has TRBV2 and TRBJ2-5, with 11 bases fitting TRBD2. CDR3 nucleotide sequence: TGTGCCAGCAGCGAACTAGCGGGGGTCCAAGAGACCCAGTACTTC. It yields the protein CASSELAGVQETQYF.